Listed below are T cell receptor beta chains from one sample, sequenced in a study of CD8 T cells in ankylosing spondylitis. TCRdb passed the 5' RACE reads through MiXCR, listing each CDR3 protein once. This sample carries 100,000 to 150,000 distinct CDR3 sequences, roughly an eighth of them seen once, and the ten largest clones take under 3%. The material sequenced was blood, either unsorted or a sorted T cell fraction (not recorded which). Receptors were obtained from a female donor with ankylosing spondylitis or in good health (not recorded which). Each CDR3 is given with its conserved first and last residue. A D gene is named only where the DNA matches it firmly. Some rows mark clone size as missing; the rest say once, few, many or name a class of expanded clone.

clone_size	j_call	d_call	v_call	cdr3_nt	cdr3_aa
many	TRBJ2-3	NA	TRBV21-1	TGTGCCCAGGGGCGGGGGCCCTCTAGCACAGATACGCAGTATTTT	CAQGRGPSSTDTQYF
many	TRBJ1-4	NA	TRBV15	TGTGCCACCAGCAGCCCACGGGCTTCGAGGGAAAAACTGTTTTTT	CATSSPRASREKLFF
many	TRBJ2-2	TRBD2	TRBV2	TGTGCCAGCAGTACAGCGGGAGAGGCCGGGGAGCTGTTTTTT	CASSTAGEAGELFF
NA	TRBJ2-3	NA	TRBV5-1	TGCGCCAGCAGCTTCCAGCCAGCGGAAGACACAGATACGCAGTATTTT	CASSFQPAEDTDTQYF
few	TRBJ1-4	TRBD1	TRBV7-6	TGTGCCAGCAGTAGCACCATTGGGACAGCCAGTCCAAATAACGAAGAAAAACTGTTTTTT	CASSSTIGTASPNNEEKLFF
NA	TRBJ2-7	TRBD2	TRBV20-1	TGCAGTGCTAGTAGCGGGCTTAACTCCTACGAGCAGTACTTC	CSASSGLNSYEQYF
many	TRBJ2-1	TRBD1	TRBV5-1	TGCGCCAGCAGCGCGTACCGGGACAGGGCGAGTGAGCAGTTCTTC	CASSAYRDRASEQFF
NA	TRBJ2-2	TRBD1	TRBV19	TGTGCCAGTACAGGGGGCAACACCGGGGAGCTGTTTTTT	CASTGGNTGELFF
NA	TRBJ2-3	TRBD1	TRBV2	TGTGCCAGCAGCAGGGGGATAACAGATACGCAGTATTTT	CASSRGITDTQYF
NA	TRBJ2-1	TRBD2	TRBV11-2	TGTGCCAGCAGCTTAGATTGGATGACTAGCGGGAGGGCCTACAATGAGCAGTTCTTC	CASSLDWMTSGRAYNEQFF
NA	TRBJ2-1	NA	TRBV7-3	TGTGCCAGCAGCCCTACAACCTACAATGAGCAGTTCTTC	CASSPTTYNEQFF
many	TRBJ1-6	NA	TRBV5-1	TGCGCCAGCAGCTTGATGGGGATCGGCAATTCACCCCTCCACTTT	CASSLMGIGNSPLHF
few	TRBJ2-1	TRBD2	TRBV12-3/TRBV12-4	TGTGCCAGCAGTACGGGGACTAGAGTCGACAAGAATGAGCAGTTCTTC	CASSTGTRVDKNEQFF
few	TRBJ1-4	NA	TRBV6-1	TGTGCCAGCAGACCGACAGCTCTCAATGGAAAACTGTTTTTT	CASRPTALNGKLFF
many	TRBJ2-1	TRBD1	TRBV5-1	TGCGCCAGCAGCTGGACAGGGGATCCGTACAATGAGCAGTTCTTC	CASSWTGDPYNEQFF
many	TRBJ2-1	NA	TRBV5-1	TGCGCCAGCAGTCACGGGGACGTCGATGAGCAGTTCTTC	CASSHGDVDEQFF
NA	TRBJ1-6	NA	TRBV12-3/TRBV12-4	TGTGCCAGCAGTTATGCGGGGAATTCACCCCTCCACTTT	CASSYAGNSPLHF
NA	TRBJ2-6	TRBD1	TRBV5-1	TGCGCCAGCAGCTTAGGGGGACAGGGGGCAGTTGGGGCCAACGTCCTGACTTTC	CASSLGGQGAVGANVLTF
many	TRBJ2-7	TRBD1	TRBV20-1	TGCAGTGCAAGGACAGGGGGCTTGAACGAGCAGTACTTC	CSARTGGLNEQYF
NA	TRBJ2-7	NA	TRBV11-3	TGTGCCAGCAGCTTAGAGGGAGAGAGGAATGAGCAGTACTTC	CASSLEGERNEQYF
few	TRBJ2-1	TRBD2	TRBV5-4	TGTGCCAGCAGCTTGGGGGCTAGCGGGTGGAATGAGCAGTTCTTC	CASSLGASGWNEQFF
few	TRBJ2-7	NA	TRBV30	TGTGCCTGGAGTGTATGGGGCAGGGTCAACGAGCAGTACTTC	CAWSVWGRVNEQYF
many	TRBJ2-5	NA	TRBV5-1	TGCGCCAGCAGCTTGGGGTTGGAGACCCAGTACTTC	CASSLGLETQYF
NA	TRBJ1-4	TRBD1	TRBV6-6	TGTGCCATCAAGGGGGACAGTAATGAAAAACTGTTTTTT	CAIKGDSNEKLFF
many	TRBJ2-3	NA	TRBV24-1	TGTGCCACCAGCGAAGGCCGCACAGATACGCAGTATTTT	CATSEGRTDTQYF
NA	TRBJ2-1	NA	TRBV6-1	TGTGCCAGCAGGGGGGCAGGGGCAAATGAGCAGTTCTTC	CASRGAGANEQFF
NA	TRBJ2-7	TRBD1	TRBV19	TGTGCCGTAGACAGGGACACCTACGAGCAGTACTTC	CAVDRDTYEQYF
many	TRBJ2-5	NA	TRBV20-1	TGCAGTGCCCTCGGGGACGTGACCCAGTACTTC	CSALGDVTQYF
many	TRBJ1-5	NA	TRBV10-3	TGTGCCATCAGTGAGTCAATGCCCGGTTCTGGCAATCAGCCCCAGCATTTT	CAISESMPGSGNQPQHF
NA	TRBJ2-7	NA	TRBV5-1	TGCGCCAGCAGCTCCTCGGGAGCCTACGAGCAGTACTTC	CASSSSGAYEQYF
few	TRBJ2-5	NA	TRBV5-1	TGCGCCAGCAGCTTCCTTGGGGAAGAGACCCAGTACTTC	CASSFLGEETQYF
many	TRBJ2-2	TRBD2	TRBV19	TGTGCCAGTAGTAGGAACCGGGAGGCCAGACCCGGGGAGCTGTTTTTT	CASSRNREARPGELFF
many	TRBJ1-5	NA	TRBV11-2	TGTGCCAGCAGCTTCGGACTCGGGACGGATAATCAGCCCCAGCATTTT	CASSFGLGTDNQPQHF